This T cell receptor (beta chain) was profiled in a study of T cell repertoires in ileal Crohn's disease. Whole-study context: Every patient was operated on for stricturing (about 60%) or penetrating (approximately 40%) complications.

This clone was counted only a few times. Its antigen is unknown. The method was immunoSEQ multiplex PCR; TCRdb's version includes in-frame clones alone and lacks a portion of them. The sample gives 9,600 or so clones, about 80% of which show up once; roughly 25% is in the top ten. General observations from the study: Clonal expansions were more frequent in active smokers than non-smokers at surgery.

Included were adult ileal or ileocolonic Crohn's patients indicated for ileocolonic resection. Germline-derived CDR1 and CDR2 are MNHNS and SASEGT. V was shortened by 5 bases and J by 1 base, with 12 bases between the two germline ends. This CDR3 comprises 14 residues. The sample was ileal tissue. The clonotype was recovered from an adult with Crohn's disease. The genes are TRBV6-1 and TRBJ2-7; a possible D gene is TRBD2 (5 bases). The CDR3 sequence: CASSSGFVSYEQYF. The DNA of the CDR3 is TGTGCCAGCAGTTCGGGGTTCGTTTCCTACGAGCAGTACTTC.